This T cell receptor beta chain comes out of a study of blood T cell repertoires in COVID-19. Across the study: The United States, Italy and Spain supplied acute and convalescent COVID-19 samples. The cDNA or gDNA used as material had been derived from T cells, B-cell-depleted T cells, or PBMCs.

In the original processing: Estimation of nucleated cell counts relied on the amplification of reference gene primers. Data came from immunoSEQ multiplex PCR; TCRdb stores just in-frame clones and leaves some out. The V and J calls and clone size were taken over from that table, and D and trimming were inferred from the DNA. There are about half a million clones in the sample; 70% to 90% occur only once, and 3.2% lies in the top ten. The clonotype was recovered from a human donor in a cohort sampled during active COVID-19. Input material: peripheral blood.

CDR3 residues: CASSLQANQPQHF. The CDR3 coding sequence is TGTGCCAGCAGTTTACAGGCCAATCAGCCCCAGCATTTT. The V call is TRBV12-3 or TRBV12-4, the J call TRBJ1-5; D remains unclear. V was pared by 2 bases and J by 3 bases, with 5 bases between. The CDR3 sequence is 13 residues long.